This TCR beta chain was observed in a study of chemoradiotherapy in HPV16-positive cancers. Comments on this clone: Its antigen is unknown.

Study outcomes and limitations: In HPV16-positive patients, HPV-responsive T-cell expansion tracked better recurrence-free survival.

Here immunoSEQ multiplex PCR was the method, and the copy in TCRdb shows in-frame clones only, minus some. The table lists roughly 70,000 clones, about nine tenths of them singletons. Specimen: blood, collected from a patient who underwent chemoradiotherapy. This clonotype originated in a human donor with HPV-associated anogenital cancer.

The CDR3 DNA is TGTGCCAGCAGTTACTCGCCCTGGACCTACGAGCAGTACTTC. It codes for CASSYSPWTYEQYF. The V call is TRBV6-5, the J call TRBJ2-7, with D hard to call. In germline, CDR1 is MNHEY, CDR2 SVGAGI. Trimming cost V 0 bases and J 2 bases, with 8 bases left between them. This CDR3 comprises 14 residues.